This T cell receptor beta chain was sequenced during a study of shared clonotypes between healthy human individuals (dated by TCRdb to 2018 to 2020). About the investigation overall: The cohort included three men and a couple of women between 18 and 49 years of age. Per donor, three plates each were used for CD4 naive and CD4 memory, two for CD8 naive, and one for CD8 memory. Each donor's leukapheresis produced roughly between roughly 0.85 and 9.5 billion PBMCs. Blood TCR repertoires of five healthy adults were deeply sequenced to estimate repertoire size and the extent of clonotype sharing between individuals. Libraries were prepared and TCR repertoires were sequenced by different laboratories using diverse techniques, in order to increase sequencing depth and limit assay-specific biases.

CDR3 length: 15 amino acids, cysteine to phenylalanine. Left in the record is the CDR3 DNA by itself, 45 bases read in frame from the first base. From the germline V gene, CDR1 is SGHTS and CDR2 is YDEGEE. The junction shows trimming of 7 bases on V and 3 bases on J, and the gene matches do not reach 9 bases of it. Using the deep immunoSEQ assay, TCR CDR3 regions were amplified from genomic DNA by multiplex PCR. For each cell subset, the extracted genomic DNA was distributed evenly across all wells of several immunoSEQ 96-well plates, and each plate served as one replicate. For sorted subsets, each replicate PCR was loaded with approximately 190 ng genomic DNA, equivalent to about 30,000 T cell genomes. Purified libraries were measured with a Qubit 3.0 fluorometer, size-checked on a Bioanalyzer 2100, and measured again with the KAPA Library Quantification kit. Every immunoSEQ 96-well plate was sequenced on a separate single-read 150-cycle Illumina NextSeq 550 flow cell. Turning to the authors' computational methods: Because only junctional sequences without quality scores were contained in the immunoSEQ output, filtering matching that applied to full-length reads could not be performed. To assign V/J genes and CDR3, sequences were annotated against IMGT germline references using PyIR, a Python wrapper for IgBLAST v1.9. Reads were removed for weak V/J assignments (E-value above 1e-6), missing CDR3, stop codons, out-of-frame junctions, or ambiguous translated residues. V3J clonotypes were defined by identical inferred V gene, J gene, and CDR3 amino acid sequence. Percentage overlap between repertoires was computed as shared unique clonotypes divided by the size of the smaller repertoire. Richness of each repertoire was evaluated using RTK rarefaction, the Chao1 estimator, and Recon v2.1 estimates of unobserved clonotypes. Generation probabilities were computed with OLGA for all TCRbeta clonotypes obtained by the gDNA method from a handful of donors. TCRdb provides this immuneACCESS table in a form limited to in-frame rearrangements. Some clones are lacking; in checked studies, under half of them reflect an unresolved V gene, and why the rest are absent is not known. That table furnishes V, J and clone size, whereas the DNA furnished D and trimming. The sample table records about 610,000 clones; 95% to 97% of these occur just once. The top ten clones comprise roughly 0.12% of the sample.

CD8 naive samples were CD45RO-negative cells positively selected for CCR7, giving a CD45RA+CCR7+ population that excluded TemRA cells. Healthy HIV-negative adults with no recently reported acute infections or vaccinations were included as donors. Only Caucasian adults living in Nashville, Tennessee, USA were represented among the donors. Blood was collected by leukapheresis, and PBMCs were isolated by Ficoll-Histopaque density gradient centrifugation and then cryopreserved in liquid nitrogen vapor phase. Analytical flow cytometry was used to check the purity and quantity of each magnetically sorted T cell population. Genomic DNA was isolated from each sorted fraction and quantified by UV absorbance on a Nanodrop 2000c. In the case of this clone: Its antigen is currently not known. No base quality information exists; no much larger clone differs at one position.

Results the study describes overall, beyond this receptor: When a few donors were compared, the shared fraction of clonotypes was about 5% for naive CD4, around 4% for naive CD8, more than 2% for memory CD4, and 0.35% to 0.5% for memory CD8. Because the study included a small number of donors, the genetic and exposure-history diversity represented was limited. Rarefaction of sorted-subset datasets indicated incomplete sequencing despite the large sequencing depth. Pairwise subsampling indicated that sequencing depth was expected to affect the degree of clonotype sharing among donors. Sampling was limited to blood, and TCR repertoires in tissue likely differ from TCR repertoires in blood. Larger estimated clonotype richness was generally found for naive subsets than for memory subsets. Compared with non-shared clonotypes, clonotypes shared by all four sorted-subset donors had higher generation probabilities.

This chain is built from TRBV5-8 and TRBJ1-1; 10 middle bases align to TRBD1. The sample was naive CD8+ T cells sorted from blood. The sample's cell subset or site, from its label and the paper: CD45RA+CCR7+. The receptor's source is a woman aged 25-40 years in good health. The CDR3 in this case is CASQLGTGEDTEAFF. The nucleotides are TGTGCCAGCCAGTTAGGGACAGGGGAGGACACTGAAGCTTTCTTT.